These 31 T cell receptor beta chains originate from one sample sequenced in a study of shared clonotypes between healthy human individuals. Generated by immunoSEQ multiplex PCR, the TCRdb table keeps only in-frame clones and is missing some. The sample records 850,000 to 1,200,000 clones, around 74% being singletons. Sequencing was carried out using memory CD4+ T cells sorted from blood. Subset denoted: CD45RA-negative fraction. These receptors were obtained from a man in his late teens or twenties in good health.

J is TRBJ1-6 and V is TRBV6-5, with 7 positions matching TRBD1. CDR3 size: 15 residues. Trimming took 5 bases from V and 6 from J; bases not matched to a gene: 7. Germline V lookup: CDR1 MNHEY, CDR2 SVGAGI. The CDR3 spells CASSAETGFNSPLHF. The CDR3 coding sequence is TGTGCCAGCAGTGCCGAGACAGGGTTTAATTCACCCCTCCACTTT.

Remarks on this clone: This CDR3 is also generated by other DNA sequences in the sample. CDR3 region: CASSVDQGSYEQYF. CDR3 DNA sequence: TGTGCCAGCAGCGTAGACCAGGGCTCCTACGAGCAGTACTTC. This chain joins TRBV9 and TRBJ2-7; weak D call: TRBD1 (5 bases). Between the trimmed V and J ends, which lost 0 bases and 0 bases, there was a span of 7 bases. Germline assignment: CDR1 SGDLS and CDR2 YYNGEE. This CDR3 comprises 14 residues.

Many counts were recorded for this clone. The chain employs TRBV30 and TRBJ2-6; D could derive from TRBD1 or TRBD2 (5 bases each). With 6 bases removed from V and 2 bases from J, the gap between germline ends came to 17 bases. CDR1 and CDR2 from the germline V gene are GTSNPN and SVGIG (reference sequence). The CDR3 has 16 residues. CDR3 sequence reads: CACTPLRGPGANVLTF. CDR3 nucleotide sequence: TGTGCCTGTACCCCTCTGAGGGGACCTGGGGCCAACGTCCTGACTTTC.

This clone appeared a few times. The CDR3 DNA reads as TGTGCCAGCAGCCTGACAGGGGGCACCGGGGAGCTGTTTTTT. Translated: CASSLTGGTGELFF. The chain joins TRBV7-9 to TRBJ2-2, with TRBD1 identical over 9 bases. The J segment lost 4 bases and the V segment lost 5 bases, leaving 2 bases of the junction unmatched. Germline assignment: CDR1 SEHNR and CDR2 FQNEAQ (reference sequence). The CDR3 contains 14 residues.

The rearrangement joins TRBV5-8 to TRBJ2-5; 13 bases align to TRBD2. The ends lost 4 bases at V and 5 bases at J; junction bases unmatched: 11. The germline gives CDR1 SGHTS, CDR2 YDEGEE. The CDR3 spans 17 residues. In DNA form, the CDR3 reads TGTGCCAGCAGCACGGGACTAGCGGGGCTTAAGGGGGAGACCCAGTACTTC. Translation: CASSTGLAGLKGETQYF.

This clone was recorded only once. The J gene is TRBJ2-7, the V gene TRBV10-2; 10 nucleotides align to TRBD2. Germline V gene lookup returns CDR1 WSHSY and CDR2 SAAADI. The CDR3 is 15 amino acids. Unmatched junction bases numbered 8, after V lost 5 bases and J lost 4 bases. DNA for the CDR3: TGCGCCAGCAGTAACGGAGCGGGAGGGCCTTACGAGCAGTACTTC. This encodes CASSNGAGGPYEQYF.

A few counts support this clone. The V and J genes are TRBV19 and TRBJ1-2; 9 positions match TRBD1. The junction had 21 bases not matched to a gene; V was cut back by 9 bases and J by 4 bases. This CDR3 contains 18 residues. Germline CDR1 is LNHDA and CDR2 is SQIVND (reference sequence). Here the CDR3 reads CASSFSGQGAPRLYGYTF. The CDR3 DNA is TGTGCCAGCTCCTTCTCGGGACAGGGTGCCCCCCGTCTCTATGGCTACACCTTC. Variable domain in full (rest from reference TRBV19 and TRBJ1-2): DGGITQSPKYLFRKEGQNVTLSCEQNLNHDAMYWYRQDPGQGLRLIYYSQIVNDFQKGDIAEGYSVSREKKESFPLTVTSAQKNPTAFYLCASSFSGQGAPRLYGYTFGSGTRLTVV.

The V and J genes are TRBV6-5 and TRBJ1-2, with 9 bases aligning to TRBD1. Germline CDR1 MNHEY, CDR2 SVGAGI. The CDR3 loop spans 14 amino acids. Germline trimming cut 6 bases from V and 5 bases from J; bases unmatched to any gene: 7. The CDR3 sequence is CASSRAGQGYGYTF. The CDR3 DNA sequence: TGTGCCAGCAGCCGGGCTGGACAGGGGTATGGCTACACCTTC.

The CDR3 DNA follows: TGTGCCAGCAGCCCCCGAGGGGGGGCGGAGACCCAGTACTTC. Translated: CASSPRGGAETQYF. V and J are TRBV5-4 and TRBJ2-5; D may be TRBD2 (7 bases). There are 14 residues in the CDR3. With 4 bases removed from V and 5 bases from J, the gap between germline ends came to 15 bases. Germline V CDR1 and CDR2: SGHNT, YYREEE (reference sequence).

The chain joins TRBV5-6 to TRBJ2-2, with 8 bases aligning to TRBD1. From germline, CDR1 is SGHDT and CDR2 YYEEEE. This CDR3 has 15 residues. Trimming cost V 4 bases and J 5 bases; bases outside gene matches: 7. The CDR3 is CASSPGQGITGELFF. The CDR3 DNA is TGTGCCAGCAGCCCCGGACAGGGCATAACCGGGGAGCTGTTTTTT.

This clone came up many times. Other DNA sequences in the sample encode the same CDR3. V and J are TRBV2 and TRBJ2-5; TRBD2 aligns across 9 bases. With V trimmed by 1 base and J by 5 bases, 2 bases remained unmatched. The CDR3 totals 14 residues. CDR1 SNHLY and CDR2 FYNNEI come from the germline V gene. This CDR3 is CASSEGTSVETQYF. CDR3 nucleotides: TGTGCCAGCAGTGAAGGGACTAGCGTGGAGACCCAGTACTTC.

This clone was found once. The V and J genes are TRBV25-1 and TRBJ1-1; a weak D match, TRBD1 (6 bases). Trimming shortened V by 5 bases and J by 3 bases, and 16 bases separated the two germline ends. The germline V gene encodes CDR1 MGHDK and CDR2 SYGVNS. CDR3 length: 15 residues. The DNA for the CDR3 is TGTGCCAGCAGTCCAACGGGGGGGGCAGACACTGAAGCTTTCTTT. This codes for CASSPTGGADTEAFF.

The chain employs TRBV5-1 and TRBJ2-5; TRBD1 is a possible D gene (5 bases). The germline V and J ends were trimmed by 2 bases and 1 base, with 9 bases remaining between them. The CDR3 contains 14 residues. Germline V gene sequence: CDR1 SGHRS, CDR2 YFSETQ. The CDR3 here is CASSFQQAQETQYF. The CDR3 nucleotides read TGCGCCAGCAGCTTTCAACAGGCCCAAGAGACCCAGTACTTC.

This clone has a single count. Its ends do not fully match the called genes, so a read error is possible. This chain's CDR3 is CASSVGGQGNYGHTF. The CDR3 DNA reads TGTGCCAGCAGTGTAGGGGGACAGGGGAACTATGGCCACACCTTC. This sequence joins TRBV25-1 and TRBJ1-2; 10 nucleotides line up with TRBD1. The CDR3 has 15 amino acids. Germline lookup yields CDR1 MGHDK and CDR2 SYGVNS.

The rearrangement links TRBV7-2 to TRBJ1-1; D gene unclear. The CDR3 is 14 amino acids. Germline CDR1 and CDR2: SGHTA and FQGNSA. Trimming stripped 4 bases from V and 0 bases from J, with 9 bases between. This CDR3 reads CASSSHSVNTEAFF. The CDR3 DNA reads as TGTGCCAGCAGCTCTCACAGCGTGAACACTGAAGCTTTCTTT. The whole variable domain, filled in from reference TRBV7-2 and TRBJ1-1, reads GAGVSQSPSNKVTEKGKDVELRCDPISGHTALYWYRQSLGQGLEFLIYFQGNSAPDKSGLPSDRFSAERTGGSVSTLTIQRTQQEDSAVYLCASSSHSVNTEAFFGQGTRLTVV.

The genes are TRBV15 and TRBJ2-7; 14 bases map to TRBD2. J gave up 1 base and V 0 bases, and 11 bases lay outside the gene matches. The CDR3 covers 20 residues. Germline V gene lookup returns CDR1 LNHNV and CDR2 YYDKDF (reference sequence). In DNA, the CDR3 is TGTGCCACCAGCAGAGACCTAACGACTAGCGGGAGGGCCTTTTCCTACGAGCAGTACTTC. Its protein product is CATSRDLTTSGRAFSYEQYF.

Remarks on this clone: At one boundary the junction diverges from the germline segment, which might be a read error. In the same sample, other DNA sequences code for this CDR3. The chain uses TRBV7-9 and TRBJ2-2; TRBD2 aligns across 9 bases. Germline-derived CDR1 and CDR2 are SEHNR and FQNEAQ (reference sequence). There are 15 residues in the CDR3. CDR3 in amino acids: CASSLAGDGTGELFF. The CDR3 DNA follows: TGTGCCAGCAGTTTAGCGGGAGACGGCACCGGGGAGCTGTTTTTT.

The gene calls are TRBV11-2 and TRBJ1-5; no clear D. V lost 0 bases, J lost 1 base, and 7 bases lay in between. The germline V gene encodes CDR1 SGHAT and CDR2 FQNNGV. The CDR3 runs to 15 residues. CDR3 residues: CASSLDRRSNQPQHF. The CDR3 coding sequence is TGTGCCAGCAGCTTAGACAGGCGAAGCAATCAGCCCCAGCATTTT.

Only a few counts were recorded for this clone. This sequence joins TRBV5-1 and TRBJ1-2, with D uncertain. V shed 0 bases and J shed 3 bases, with 12 bases lying between them. The germline CDR1 and CDR2 sequences are SGHRS and YFSETQ. The CDR3 extends over 15 amino acids. CDR3 sequence (DNA): TGCGCCAGCAGCTTGGAAGGGATCGCGGACTATGGCTACACCTTC. Its translation: CASSLEGIADYGYTF.

The rearrangement joins TRBV11-3 to TRBJ1-1, with a weak D call TRBD1 (6 bases). Germline loops: CDR1 SGHNT, CDR2 YENEEA. V was cut by 5 bases and J by 1 base, with 11 bases left in between. The CDR3 is 14 residues long. CDR3 DNA sequence: TGTGCCAGCAGCCCGGACAGTGGGAACACTGAAGCTTTCTTT. Encoded protein: CASSPDSGNTEAFF. The full variable domain, its missing parts supplied by reference TRBV11-3 and TRBJ1-1, is EAGVVQSPRYKIIEKKQPVAFWCNPISGHNTLYWYLQNLGQGPELLIRYENEEAVDDSQLPKDRFSAERLKGVDSTLKIQPAELGDSAVYLCASSPDSGNTEAFFGQGTRLTVV.

This clone appeared a single time. This sample includes further DNA sequences coding for the same CDR3. DNA of the CDR3: TGTGCCAGCAGTGAACAGGGCTATGGCTACACCTTC. Translated, it gives CASSEQGYGYTF. This rearrangement joins TRBV2 to TRBJ1-2, with D possibly TRBD1 on 5 matching bases. Germline lookup yields CDR1 SNHLY and CDR2 FYNNEI. Trimming took off 2 bases at V and 4 bases at J, with 5 bases between the two ends. The CDR3 has 12 residues.

V and J are TRBV30 and TRBJ1-5; D is unclear. Trimming pared 3 bases from V and 5 bases from J, leaving 14 bases between. The germline gives CDR1 GTSNPN, CDR2 SVGIG (reference sequence). The CDR3 sequence is 14 residues long. CDR3 amino acids: CAWSALTSDQPQHF. The CDR3 coding sequence is TGTGCCTGGAGCGCCCTCACTTCAGATCAGCCCCAGCATTTT. Full variable domain (missing parts from reference TRBV30 and TRBJ1-5): SQTIHQWPATLVQPVGSPLSLECTVEGTSNPNLYWYRQAAGRGLQLLFYSVGIGQISSEVPQNLSASRPQDRQFILSSKKLLLSDSGFYLCAWSALTSDQPQHFGDGTRLSIL.

The V call is TRBV10-3, the J call TRBJ2-5; 11 nucleotides agree with TRBD2. Germline V CDR1 and CDR2: ENHRY, SYGVKD. The CDR3 runs to 17 residues. V lost 4 bases and J lost 3; bases outside the gene matches: 10. The CDR3, as DNA: TGTGCCATCAGTGCTACTAGCGGGGGAGGGGGGAAAGAGACCCAGTACTTC. It is translated as CAISATSGGGGKETQYF.

The chain has TRBV16 and TRBJ2-3; D is unclear. V lost 0 bases, J lost 10 bases, and 8 bases lay in between. CDR3 size: 12 residues. Germline values: CDR1 KGHSY, CDR2 FQNENV. CDR3 loop: CASSQSMSPQYF. CDR3 in DNA: TGTGCCAGCAGCCAATCTATGAGCCCGCAGTATTTT.

The chain has TRBV7-9 and TRBJ2-2, with D hard to call. V lost 1 base to trimming and J lost 6 bases, with 12 bases between them. This CDR3 contains 15 residues. CDR1 is SEHNR and CDR2 is FQNEAQ in the germline V gene (reference sequence). This CDR3 reads CASSLVRDSSGELFF. In DNA form, the CDR3 reads TGTGCCAGCAGCTTAGTAAGGGATAGTTCCGGGGAGCTGTTTTTT.

The rearrangement links TRBV5-6 to TRBJ1-1, with 9 bases lining up with TRBD1. The germline gives CDR1 SGHDT, CDR2 YYEEEE. V lost 3 bases and J lost 5; bases outside the gene matches: 8. This CDR3 contains 15 residues. In DNA form, the CDR3 reads TGTGCCAGCAGCTCCGGGACAGGGCGATCGACTGAAGCTTTCTTT. This encodes CASSSGTGRSTEAFF.

This chain uses TRBV28 with TRBJ1-5, with D possibly matching TRBD1 (5 bases). Trimming stripped 5 bases from V and 5 bases from J, with 13 bases between. The germline V gene has CDR1 MDHEN and CDR2 SYDVKM. CDR3 length: 14 residues. This chain's CDR3 is CASSAGPLHQPQHF. CDR3 in DNA: TGTGCCAGCAGTGCGGGACCCTTGCATCAGCCCCAGCATTTT. The whole variable domain, remainder taken from reference TRBV28 and TRBJ1-5, is DVKVTQSSRYLVKRTGEKVFLECVQDMDHENMFWYRQDPGLGLRLIYFSYDVKMKEKGDIPEGYSVSREKKERFSLILESASTNQTSMYLCASSAGPLHQPQHFGDGTRLSIL.

V usage is TRBV7-4 and J usage is TRBJ1-2; 9 nucleotides agree with TRBD1. V dropped 3 bases and J dropped 8; count of bases not matched to a gene: 7. Germline-derived CDR1 and CDR2 are SGHVT and SQSDAQ. This CDR3 region has 14 residues. The CDR3 coding sequence is TGTGCCAGCAGCTTCGACCGGGACAGGGTCGGCTACACCTTC. Translation gives CASSFDRDRVGYTF.

This clone was counted between two and nine times. The chain couples TRBV6-4 to TRBJ1-5, with unresolved D. Germline CDR1 is MRHNA and CDR2 is SNTAGT. Trimming left V 0 bases short and J 4 bases short, with 16 bases between. This CDR3 is built from 17 residues. The CDR3 DNA is TGTGCCAGCAGTGACTCGAGCTACATACAAAAAAATCAGCCCCAGCATTTT. Encoded protein: CASSDSSYIQKNQPQHF.

V is TRBV29-1 and J is TRBJ2-3, with 7 nucleotides matching TRBD2. J was trimmed by 0 bases and V by 7 bases; bases with no gene match: 10. CDR1 is SQVTM, CDR2 ANQGSEA, per germline. This CDR3 comprises 15 residues. The DNA of the CDR3 is TGCAGCGCAGTCCGAGCGGGGCAGAGCACAGATACGCAGTATTTT. This translates into CSAVRAGQSTDTQYF.

The chain links TRBV5-4 to TRBJ1-2, with unresolved D. This CDR3 comprises 15 residues. The V and J ends lost 4 bases and 2 bases respectively, with 15 bases between them. Germline values: CDR1 SGHNT, CDR2 YYREEE (reference sequence). CDR3 nucleotide sequence: TGTGCCAGCAGCCCCCAAGGTGGAGAAAACTATGGCTACACCTTC. This translates into CASSPQGGENYGYTF.